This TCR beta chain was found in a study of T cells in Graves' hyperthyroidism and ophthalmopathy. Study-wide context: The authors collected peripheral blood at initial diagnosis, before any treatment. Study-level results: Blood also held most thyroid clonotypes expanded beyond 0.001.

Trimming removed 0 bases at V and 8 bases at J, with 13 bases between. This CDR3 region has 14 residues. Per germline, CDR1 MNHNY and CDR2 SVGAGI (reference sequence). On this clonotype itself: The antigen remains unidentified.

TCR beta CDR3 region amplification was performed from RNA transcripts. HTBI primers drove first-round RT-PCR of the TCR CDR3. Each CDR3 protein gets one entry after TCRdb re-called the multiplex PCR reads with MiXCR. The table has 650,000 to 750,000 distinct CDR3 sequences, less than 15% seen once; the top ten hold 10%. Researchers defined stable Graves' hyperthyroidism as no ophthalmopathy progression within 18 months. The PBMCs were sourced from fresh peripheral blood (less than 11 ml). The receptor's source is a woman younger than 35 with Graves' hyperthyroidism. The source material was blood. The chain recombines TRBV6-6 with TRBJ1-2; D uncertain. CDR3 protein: CASSYSEIPGGYTF. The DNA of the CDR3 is TGTGCCAGCAGTTACTCCGAAATTCCGGGCGGCTACACCTTC.